This is a list of T cell receptor beta chains from one sample in a study of blood T cell repertoires in COVID-19. Here immunoSEQ multiplex PCR was the method, and the copy in TCRdb shows in-frame clones only, minus some. The table has about 180,000 clones, 70% to 85% seen once. What was sequenced was peripheral blood. Receptors were obtained from a human donor in a cohort sampled during active COVID-19. Both conserved end residues are part of each CDR3. A D gene is named only where the DNA matches it firmly. Rows give clone size only sometimes, using once, few, many, or a class for an expanded clone.

size	V	J	D	CDR3	DNA
.	TRBV19	TRBJ2-7	.	CASSDVGAMAYEQYF	TGTGCCAGTAGTGACGTTGGAGCCATGGCATACGAGCAGTACTTC
.	TRBV10-3	TRBJ1-1	TRBD1	CAIRTGPNTEAFF	TGTGCCATCAGGACAGGGCCGAACACTGAAGCTTTCTTT
few	TRBV5-1	TRBJ2-7	.	CASSLRHRASEQYF	TGCGCCAGCAGCTTGCGTCACAGGGCCTCCGAGCAGTACTTC
.	TRBV7-3	TRBJ1-4	TRBD1	CANADGQADATNEKLFF	TGTGCCAACGCTGACGGACAGGCTGATGCAACTAATGAAAAACTGTTTTTT
.	TRBV6-6	TRBJ1-5	.	CASSPRQAGHNSNQPQHF	TGTGCCAGCAGTCCCAGACAGGCAGGACACAATAGCAATCAGCCCCAGCATTTT
once	TRBV5-3	TRBJ1-1	TRBD1	CASKPATGDTEAFF	TGTGCCAGCAAACCGGCGACAGGGGACACTGAAGCTTTCTTT
.	TRBV19	TRBJ1-5	.	CASNSDRDSGSNQPQHF	TGTGCCAGTAATTCGGACCGGGACTCGGGAAGCAATCAGCCCCAGCATTTT
.	TRBV29-1	TRBJ2-7	.	CSGDREVAYEQYF	TGCAGCGGCGACAGGGAGGTTGCCTACGAGCAGTACTTC
.	TRBV27	TRBJ1-2	.	CASSPRDTYGYTF	TGTGCCAGCAGTCCCAGGGACACTTATGGCTACACCTTC
.	TRBV12-5	TRBJ1-5	.	CASGPFNQPQHF	TGTGCTAGTGGCCCATTCAATCAGCCCCAGCATTTT
.	TRBV7-3	TRBJ2-3	.	CASSLGGRGDTQYF	TGTGCCAGCAGCTTAGGGGGCAGAGGGGATACGCAGTATTTT
.	TRBV6-4	TRBJ2-3	TRBD1	CASSSTGVVTDTQYF	TGTGCCAGCAGTAGTACAGGGGTGGTGACAGATACGCAGTATTTT
.	TRBV10-3	TRBJ2-2	.	CATSGGDPLNTGELFF	TGTGCCACCTCGGGCGGGGATCCTCTAAACACCGGGGAGCTGTTTTTT
.	TRBV19	TRBJ1-1	.	CASSEFLDTEEMNTEAFF	TGTGCCAGTAGTGAGTTCTTGGACACCGAAGAGATGAACACTGAAGCTTTCTTT
.	TRBV5-1	TRBJ2-3	.	CASSSRATGTDTQYF	TGCGCCAGCAGCAGCAGGGCGACCGGCACAGATACGCAGTATTTT
.	TRBV5-1	TRBJ1-1	TRBD1	CASSLGQGGDLGSEAFF	TGCGCCAGCAGCCTAGGACAGGGAGGGGATTTAGGTTCTGAAGCTTTCTTT
.	TRBV9	TRBJ1-2	.	CASSSRHLANYGYTF	TGTGCCAGCAGCAGCAGACACTTAGCTAACTATGGCTACACCTTC
.	TRBV6-5	TRBJ1-5	TRBD1	CASRQGVNQPQHF	TGTGCCAGCAGACAGGGGGTAAATCAGCCCCAGCATTTT
.	TRBV2	TRBJ2-1	TRBD2	CASSGPIERGGGNEQFF	TGTGCCAGCAGTGGGCCAATAGAGCGGGGGGGCGGGAATGAGCAGTTCTTC
.	TRBV3-1/TRBV3-2	TRBJ2-7	.	CASSLTFGGHNYEQYF	TGTGCCAGCAGCCTTACGTTCGGGGGGCACAACTACGAGCAGTACTTC
.	TRBV29-1	TRBJ1-1	.	CSVEQGGGEAFF	TGCAGCGTTGAACAGGGAGGAGGTGAAGCTTTCTTT
.	TRBV3-1/TRBV3-2	TRBJ1-4	TRBD1	CASRPQGAGDEKLFF	TGTGCCAGCAGACCGCAGGGGGCGGGTGATGAAAAACTGTTTTTT